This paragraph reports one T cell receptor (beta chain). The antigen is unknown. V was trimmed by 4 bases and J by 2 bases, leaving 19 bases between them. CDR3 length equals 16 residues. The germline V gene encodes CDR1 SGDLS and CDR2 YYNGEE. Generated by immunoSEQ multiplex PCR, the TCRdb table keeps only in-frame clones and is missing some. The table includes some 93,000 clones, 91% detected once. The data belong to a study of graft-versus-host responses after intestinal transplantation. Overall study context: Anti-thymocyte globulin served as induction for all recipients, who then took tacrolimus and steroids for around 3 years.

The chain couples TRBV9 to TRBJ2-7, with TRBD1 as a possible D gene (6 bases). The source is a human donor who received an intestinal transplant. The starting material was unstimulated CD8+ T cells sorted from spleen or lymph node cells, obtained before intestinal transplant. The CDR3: CASSSGPGTFTYEQYF. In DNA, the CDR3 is TGTGCCAGCAGCTCGGGACCCGGGACATTTACCTACGAGCAGTACTTC.